These 16 T cell receptor beta chains originate from one sample sequenced in a study of cytomegalovirus exposure and HLA in healthy donors. Clones were sequenced by immunoSEQ multiplex PCR, and TCRdb holds only the in-frame ones, with some missing. The table shows about 200,000 clones, with less than 90% occurring only once. The sample comprised PBMCs. Every receptor here comes from a woman aged 18 to 35 in good health and CMV-seronegative.

The chain is built from TRBV16 and TRBJ1-1, with a possible D match to TRBD1 (5 bases). Trimming left V 1 base short and J 5 bases short, with 14 bases between. The CDR3 sequence is 15 residues long. Germline V gives CDR1 KGHSY, CDR2 FQNENV. The CDR3 DNA reads as TGTGCCAGCAGCCAATTGCCGGGGACGGGGACTGAAGCTTTCTTT. Amino acid sequence: CASSQLPGTGTEAFF.

The chain employs TRBV29-1 and TRBJ2-7, with a tentative D call TRBD2 (6 bases). This CDR3 contains 17 residues. V dropped 0 bases and J dropped 3 bases, with 21 bases sitting between them. The germline V gene has CDR1 SQVTM and CDR2 ANQGSEA. CDR3 in amino acids: CSVEDLMGRMRGYEQYF. The DNA of the CDR3 is TGCAGCGTTGAAGATCTGATGGGCAGAATGCGGGGCTACGAGCAGTACTTC.

This clone has only a few counts. This CDR3 reads CASSEGQGPRGGYTF. The CDR3 nucleotides are TGTGCCAGCAGCGAGGGACAGGGGCCGCGAGGAGGCTACACCTTC. The chain is built from TRBV9 and TRBJ1-2; 10 bases map to TRBD1. With 3 bases clipped from V and 8 bases from J, the junction kept 10 bases outside the gene matches. The V gene's germline CDR1 is SGDLS and CDR2 YYNGEE. The length of the CDR3 is 15 residues.

This clone has more than one count but fewer than ten. Other DNA sequences in the sample encode the same CDR3. V usage is TRBV11-2 and J usage is TRBJ1-2; 8 bases align to TRBD1. The CDR3 consists of 14 residues. V was clipped by 5 bases and J by 4 bases; unmatched bases: 6. CDR1 and CDR2 from the germline V gene are SGHAT and FQNNGV. This CDR3 reads CASSPGQGLYGYTF. CDR3 nucleotides: TGTGCCAGCAGCCCTGGACAGGGACTCTATGGCTACACCTTC.

The CDR3 region has the DNA TGCAGCGGTGGGGACAGCCACTCCTACAATGAGCAGTTCTTC. This gives the protein CSGGDSHSYNEQFF. The rearrangement joins TRBV29-1 to TRBJ2-1; 7 positions match TRBD1. Looked up from germline, CDR1 is SQVTM and CDR2 is ANQGSEA. This CDR3 is 14 amino acids long. After removal of 7 bases from V and 0 bases from J, the junction contained 6 bases not matched to a gene.

This clone has a handful of counts. The CDR3 DNA sequence: TGTGCCAGCAGTTTAACTGGGGAGACCCAGTACTTC. As protein: CASSLTGETQYF. V is TRBV27 and J is TRBJ2-5; no definite D call. The V gene's germline CDR1 is MNHEY and CDR2 SMNVEV (reference sequence). Trimming stripped 2 bases from V and 5 bases from J, with 6 bases between. CDR3 length: 12 residues.

This sequence joins TRBV5-1 and TRBJ1-3; D may be TRBD1 (5 bases). CDR3 length equals 16 residues. Between the trimmed V and J ends, which lost 0 bases and 2 bases, there was a span of 12 bases. Germline lookup yields CDR1 SGHRS and CDR2 YFSETQ. The DNA for the CDR3 is TGCGCCAGCAGCTTGGCGGGGGTTAAGGCTGGAAACACCATATATTTT. Protein sequence: CASSLAGVKAGNTIYF.

This clone was recorded a few times. V gene TRBV6-5 combines with J gene TRBJ1-2; weak D call: TRBD1 (6 bases). V shed 4 bases and J shed 1 base, with 13 bases lying between them. From germline, CDR1 is MNHEY and CDR2 SVGAGI. The CDR3 is 15 residues long. The CDR3 sequence is CASSSSGTHNYGYTF. The CDR3 DNA reads TGTGCCAGCAGTTCGTCCGGGACACATAACTATGGCTACACCTTC.

The rearrangement joins TRBV9 to TRBJ2-2; TRBD2 might be the D (7 bases). V lost 1 base and J lost 6, with 19 bases in between. This CDR3 comprises 17 residues. Germline CDR1 reads SGDLS; CDR2 reads YYNGEE. CDR3 residues: CASSVSDGGPPAGELFF. The CDR3, as DNA: TGTGCCAGCAGCGTATCGGACGGGGGGCCCCCCGCCGGGGAGCTGTTTTTT.

Points on this clone: The junction shows a germline mismatch at one end, possibly a read error. The CDR3 DNA is TGCGCTAGCAGGCCGGGGTTATCTGGCTACACCTTC. Residues: CASRPGLSGYTF. The V call is TRBV5-1, the J call TRBJ1-2; D gene ambiguous. CDR3 length equals 12 residues. The germline gives CDR1 SGHRS, CDR2 YFSETQ.

The chain combines TRBV7-6 with TRBJ1-1, with TRBD1 matching 7 bases. With V trimmed by 4 bases and J by 3 bases, 5 bases remained unmatched. CDR3 length equals 14 residues. The V gene's germline CDR1 is SGHVS and CDR2 FNYEAQ. The DNA for the CDR3 is TGTGCCAGCAGCTGGACAGGCTCGGACACTGAAGCTTTCTTT. This encodes CASSWTGSDTEAFF.

The V gene is TRBV20-1, the J gene TRBJ1-2, with unresolved D. V lost 5 bases and J 9 bases, leaving 10 bases between the germline ends. The CDR3 has 10 amino acids. Per germline, CDR1 DFQATT and CDR2 SNEGSKA (reference sequence). The CDR3 DNA sequence: TGCAGTGCTGAAGACCGGAGCTACACCTTC. This codes for CSAEDRSYTF.

This chain connects TRBV5-1 to TRBJ2-7; 8 bases align to TRBD2. Germline CDR1 is SGHRS and CDR2 is YFSETQ. The CDR3 covers 14 residues. With 4 bases clipped from V and 5 bases from J, the junction kept 8 bases outside the gene matches. In DNA, the CDR3 is TGCGCCAGCAGCGTCGGAGCGGGGGCCAACGAGCAGTACTTC. Translating it yields CASSVGAGANEQYF. The variable domain in full, completed from reference TRBV5-1 and TRBJ2-7, reads KAGVTQTPRYLIKTRGQQVTLSCSPISGHRSVSWYQQTPGQGLQFLFEYFSETQRNKGNFPGRFSGRQFSNSRSEMNVSTLELGDSALYLCASSVGAGANEQYFGPGTRLTVT.

V usage is TRBV27 and J usage is TRBJ2-1; 11 bases align to TRBD2. Germline V gives CDR1 MNHEY, CDR2 SMNVEV (reference sequence). Trimming at V came to 9 bases and at J to 2 bases, leaving 3 bases not matched to a gene. This CDR3 contains 14 residues. CDR3 sequence (DNA): TGTGCCAGTGGTAGCGGGGGGGCCTACAATGAGCAGTTCTTC. Amino acid sequence: CASGSGGAYNEQFF.

This clone was seen only a few times. The V and J genes are TRBV5-1 and TRBJ2-7, with 9 bases lining up with TRBD2. The V gene end was trimmed by 0 bases and the J gene end by 1 base; junction bases not matched to a gene: 8. Germline V gene lookup returns CDR1 SGHRS and CDR2 YFSETQ. This CDR3 spans 17 amino acids. Here the CDR3 reads CASSLVLAGRASYEQYF. CDR3 nucleotides: TGCGCCAGCAGCTTGGTACTAGCGGGCAGGGCTTCCTACGAGCAGTACTTC.

V gene TRBV9 combines with J gene TRBJ2-2; tentative D call: TRBD1 (6 bases). Germline values: CDR1 SGDLS, CDR2 YYNGEE. The CDR3 has 13 residues. The V end was cut by 6 bases, the J end by 3 bases, with 9 bases between. The CDR3 protein is CASNEGDTGELFF. CDR3 nucleotide sequence: TGTGCCAGCAATGAGGGGGACACCGGGGAGCTGTTTTTT.